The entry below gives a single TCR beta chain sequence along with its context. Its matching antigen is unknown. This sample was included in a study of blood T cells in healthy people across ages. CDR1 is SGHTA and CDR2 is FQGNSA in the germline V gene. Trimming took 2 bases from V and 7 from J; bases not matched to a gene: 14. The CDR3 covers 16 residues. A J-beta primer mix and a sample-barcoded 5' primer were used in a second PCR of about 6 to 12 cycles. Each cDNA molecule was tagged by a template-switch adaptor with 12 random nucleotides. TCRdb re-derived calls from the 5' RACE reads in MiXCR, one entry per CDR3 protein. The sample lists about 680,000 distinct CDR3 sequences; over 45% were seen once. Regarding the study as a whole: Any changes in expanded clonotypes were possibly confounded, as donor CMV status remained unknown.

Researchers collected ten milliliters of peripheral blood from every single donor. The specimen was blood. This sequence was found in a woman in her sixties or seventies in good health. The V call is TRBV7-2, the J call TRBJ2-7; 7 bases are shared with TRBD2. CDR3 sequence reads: CASSLRSGGGRGEQYF. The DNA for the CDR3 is TGTGCCAGCAGCTTACGGTCTGGGGGAGGGCGGGGGGAGCAGTACTTC.